A single sample is the source of the 17 T cell receptor beta chains below, sequenced in a study of cytomegalovirus exposure and HLA in healthy donors (dated by TCRdb to the late 2010s). Library preparation used the immunoSEQ multiplex PCR assay. For the multiplex PCR, a mixture combining 60 forward primers for TCR Vbeta segments and 13 reverse primers for TCR Jbeta segments was used. The clones in this table, taken by TCRdb from immuneACCESS, are in-frame only. Not every clone is retained; where verified, under half of the shortfall comes from an unresolved V gene, and the cause of the rest is unknown. Here the sample has 95,000 to 100,000 clones; roughly 85% occur a single time. The ten largest make up 3% to 5% of the sample. Sequencing was performed on PBMCs. The receptor source for this set is a man younger than 40 in good health and CMV-seronegative.

The V gene is TRBV5-1, the J gene TRBJ2-5; 7 bases agree with TRBD2. V was clipped by 2 bases and J by 4 bases; unmatched bases: 8. This CDR3 comprises 15 residues. Germline-derived CDR1 and CDR2 are SGHRS and YFSETQ. The CDR3 DNA follows: TGCGCCAGCAGCTTAAGCGGGACGAATTCAGAGACCCAGTACTTC. It is translated as CASSLSGTNSETQYF.

The chain uses TRBV5-5 and TRBJ2-7, with D possibly being TRBD1 (6 bases). Trimming cost V 2 bases and J 3 bases, with 12 bases left between them. CDR3 length: 14 residues. The germline CDR1 and CDR2 sequences are SGHKS and YYEKEE (reference sequence). The CDR3 bases are TGTGCCAGCAGCTTAGGGCCACAGGGCTACGAGCAGTACTTC. Translated: CASSLGPQGYEQYF.

This clone turned up a few times. The chain joins TRBV5-4 to TRBJ1-3; the D gene is possibly TRBD1 (5 bases). Germline V lookup: CDR1 SGHNT, CDR2 YYREEE (reference sequence). The CDR3 has 12 amino acids. Trimming pared 10 bases from V and 3 bases from J, leaving 11 bases between. CDR3 nucleotide sequence: TGTGCCTGGGGCGGGAGTGGAAACACCATATATTTT. Translation gives CAWGGSGNTIYF.

V is TRBV11-3 and J is TRBJ2-4; D not certain. This CDR3 has 13 residues. V lost 4 bases to trimming and J lost 8 bases, with 12 bases between them. Germline V lookup: CDR1 SGHNT, CDR2 YENEEA. The CDR3 spells CASSSDGWDIQYF. DNA for the CDR3: TGTGCCAGCAGCTCCGACGGGTGGGACATTCAGTACTTC.

The V gene is TRBV29-1, the J gene TRBJ2-5; 14 bases are shared with TRBD2. The CDR3 runs to 20 residues. Germline V gene data show CDR1 as SQVTM and CDR2 as ANQGSEA. J lost 3 bases, V lost 7 bases, and 22 bases had no gene match. The CDR3 nucleotides read TGCAGCGCGGGACTAGCGGGGGAGGGCCGACGCTTATTCGGGAAAGAGACCCAGTACTTC. Translation gives CSAGLAGEGRRLFGKETQYF.

The chain is built from TRBV6-4 and TRBJ1-5; 9 nucleotides line up with TRBD1. Germline V lookup: CDR1 MRHNA, CDR2 SNTAGT. J gave up 0 bases and V 9 bases, and 12 bases lay outside the gene matches. The CDR3 is 17 amino acids. The CDR3 is CASRQGEREYSNQPQHF. CDR3 nucleotide sequence: TGTGCCAGTAGACAGGGGGAAAGAGAGTATAGCAATCAGCCCCAGCATTTT.

This clone was detected only once. This chain connects TRBV7-2 to TRBJ2-7; D is perhaps TRBD2 (6 bases). Trimming cost V 1 base and J 1 base, with 8 bases left between them. The CDR3 consists of 14 residues. Germline V lookup: CDR1 SGHTA, CDR2 FQGNSA. CDR3 bases: TGTGCCAGCAGCTTAGTCGGAGGGTCCTACGAGCAGTACTTC. It codes for CASSLVGGSYEQYF.

The rearrangement joins TRBV5-1 to TRBJ1-3; 9 nucleotides align to TRBD1. The CDR3 covers 13 residues. From germline, CDR1 is SGHRS and CDR2 YFSETQ. J lost 8 bases, V lost 4 bases, and 4 bases had no gene match. The CDR3 DNA reads as TGCGCCAGCAGCCCCGGACAGGGGCACACCATATATTTT. Its translation: CASSPGQGHTIYF.

This clone came up once. V gene TRBV15 combines with J gene TRBJ2-7; D unresolved. Trimming cost V 0 bases and J 7 bases, with 10 bases left between them. The CDR3 consists of 13 residues. Germline V gene sequence: CDR1 LNHNV, CDR2 YYDKDF (reference sequence). The CDR3: CATSRDRTREQYF. DNA of the CDR3: TGTGCCACCAGCAGAGATCGTACGCGGGAGCAGTACTTC.

V usage is TRBV7-3 and J usage is TRBJ1-2, with TRBD1 identical over 7 bases. The CDR3 runs 14 residues. J lost 10 bases, V lost 5 bases, and 13 bases had no gene match. Germline V gene data show CDR1 as SGHTA and CDR2 as FQGTGA. The CDR3, as DNA: TGTGCCAGCAGCCCCACCGGAGGGGGCTTAGCCTACACCTTC. Protein sequence: CASSPTGGGLAYTF. The full variable domain, in which reference TRBV7-3 and TRBJ1-2 provide the parts outside the CDR3, is GAGVSQTPSNKVTEKGKYVELRCDPISGHTALYWYRQSLGQGPEFLIYFQGTGAADDSGLPNDRFFAVRPEGSVSTLKIQRTERGDSAVYLCASSPTGGGLAYTFGSGTRLTVV.

The sample holds a few counts of this clone. V and J are TRBV7-9 and TRBJ1-2; 8 nucleotides align to TRBD1. After removal of 3 bases from V and 8 bases from J, the junction contained 14 bases not matched to a gene. CDR3 length: 16 residues. CDR1 is SEHNR and CDR2 is FQNEAQ in the germline V gene (reference sequence). The CDR3 sequence: CASSLGLTGGDNGYTF. CDR3 DNA sequence: TGTGCCAGCAGCTTGGGACTAACAGGGGGGGATAACGGCTACACCTTC.

Regarding this clone: An end of the junction differs from the germline gene, which may be a read error. The chain recombines TRBV19 with TRBJ2-7; TRBD2 matches 7 bases. In germline, CDR1 is LNHDA, CDR2 SQIVND (reference sequence). The CDR3 covers 17 residues. The CDR3 region is CASSIGASGDYSYGQYF. The CDR3 DNA follows: TGTGCCAGTAGTATTGGGGCTAGCGGAGATTACTCCTACGGGCAGTACTTC.

The genes are TRBV7-8 and TRBJ2-1, with 11 bases fitting TRBD2. The CDR3 sequence is 16 residues long. The germline CDR1 and CDR2 sequences are SGHVS and FQNEAQ. J gave up 4 bases and V 5 bases, and 7 bases lay outside the gene matches. The CDR3 region has the DNA TGTGCCAGCAGCCGGAGTAGCGGGAGGGCTTACAATGAGCAGTTCTTC. Protein product: CASSRSSGRAYNEQFF.

V gene TRBV11-2 combines with J gene TRBJ2-5; 13 nucleotides align to TRBD2. The CDR3 has 16 amino acids. CDR1 and CDR2 (germline): SGHAT, FQNNGV. V lost 0 bases to trimming and J lost 6 bases; unmatched junction nucleotides: 4. CDR3 protein: CASSLELAGGHKTQYF. CDR3 nucleotides: TGTGCCAGCAGCTTAGAACTAGCGGGGGGGCACAAGACCCAGTACTTC.

V usage is TRBV6-5 and J usage is TRBJ2-5, with 7 positions matching TRBD2. The CDR3 sequence is 14 residues long. Germline CDR1 reads MNHEY; CDR2 reads SVGAGI. With V trimmed by 4 bases and J by 5 bases, 7 bases remained unmatched. DNA for the CDR3: TGTGCCAGCAGTTTCCGACTAGCCGGGGAGACCCAGTACTTC. This translates into CASSFRLAGETQYF.

The chain carries TRBV5-1 and TRBJ2-7; no firm D call. Between the trimmed V and J ends, which lost 2 bases and 2 bases, there was a span of 11 bases. This CDR3 has 14 residues. Germline V gene data show CDR1 as SGHRS and CDR2 as YFSETQ. The DNA for the CDR3 is TGCGCCAGCAGCTTTCGTCCTTATGCCTACGAGCAGTACTTC. The encoded protein is CASSFRPYAYEQYF.

The J gene is TRBJ2-3, the V gene TRBV4-1; D is unclear. V was shortened by 1 base and J by 3 bases, with 8 bases between the two germline ends. Per the germline V gene, CDR1 is MGHRA and CDR2 is YSYEKL. This CDR3 contains 14 residues. The CDR3 region has the DNA TGCGCCAGCAGCCAAGTTTCCCCGACAGATACGCAGTATTTT. It codes for CASSQVSPTDTQYF.